One TCR beta chain is described in this entry. This clone's antigen is unknown. No base quality values were provided; no much bigger clone lies one nucleotide off. The sequencing machine was an Illumina HiSeq 1500. TCRdb redid the processing of the public reads, applying fastp at Q25 and MiXCR, and retained in-frame beta chains. Rows merge per CDR3 protein into single entries with the most common DNA and genes. The table for this sample lists 150,000 or so distinct CDR3 sequences; approximately 30% of them were counted only once. Together, the top ten hold 52% of the sample. The CDR3 contains 16 residues, cysteine and phenylalanine counted. Only the CDR3 DNA is retained, 48 bases long and in frame from the first base. CDR1 SGHAT and CDR2 FQNNGV are derived from the germline V gene. V ends up 0 bases short and J 2 bases short, with an unmatched junction base count of 4. These data come from a study of T cell repertoires in cytomegalovirus infection (dated by TCRdb to between 2018 and 2020). Study-level background: Recently identified HLA-C-restricted CMV epitopes, whose presentation resists viral immunomodulation, were targeted by peptide stimulations together with well-studied HLA-B-restricted epitopes. The HLA type of each donor mattered for the analysis, because public TCR beta signatures pointed to carriage of CMV infection along with the matching HLA type. General conclusions and limits of the study: Cumulative frequency of public TCR beta family members discriminated carriers of CMV infection plus the relevant HLA type in this cohort and an independent 352-donor cohort. The ex vivo response was dominated by HLA-C-restricted CMV-specific TCR beta clonotypes, and the single most frequent clonotype in two of eight donors was supplied by these HLA-C-restricted clonotypes.

The treatment or condition label, as the study defines it: in vitro stimulation with specific CMV peptide epitopes to enrich CMV-specific T cells. Recombination joined TRBV11-2 with TRBJ2-1, with 7 middle bases fitting TRBD2. The sequences come from CD8+ T cells from cultured PBMCs, collected from culture after CMV antigen stimulation. This clonotype originated in a human donor in good health (CMV status not recorded). Some clones in this sample may be carry-over from other donors' samples. In nucleotides, the sequence is TGTGCCAGCAGCTTAGAGTCCGCGGGAGCCTACAATGAGCAGTTCTTC. It encodes CASSLESAGAYNEQFF.